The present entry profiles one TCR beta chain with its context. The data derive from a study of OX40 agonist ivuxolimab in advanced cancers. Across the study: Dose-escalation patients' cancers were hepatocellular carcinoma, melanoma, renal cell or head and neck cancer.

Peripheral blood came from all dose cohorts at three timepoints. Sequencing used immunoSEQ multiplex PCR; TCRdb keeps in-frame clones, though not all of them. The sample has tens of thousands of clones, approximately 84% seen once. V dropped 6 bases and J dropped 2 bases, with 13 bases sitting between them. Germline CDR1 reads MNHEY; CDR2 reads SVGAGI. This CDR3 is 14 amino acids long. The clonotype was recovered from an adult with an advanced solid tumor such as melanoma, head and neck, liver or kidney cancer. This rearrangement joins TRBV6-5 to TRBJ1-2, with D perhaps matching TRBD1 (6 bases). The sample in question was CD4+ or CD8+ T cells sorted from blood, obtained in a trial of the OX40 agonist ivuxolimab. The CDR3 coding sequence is TGTGCCAGCAGCAACGAACAGGGAAACTATGGCTACACCTTC. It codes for CASSNEQGNYGYTF.